These T cell receptor beta chains were read from a single sample in a study of control samples from healthy donors and cancer patients. TCRdb keeps only in-frame clones here, not all; method: immunoSEQ multiplex PCR. The sample has 75,000 to 100,000 clones; approximately 78% are singletons. What was sequenced was blood. These receptors all come from a man aged 55 to 69 in good health. CDR3s include the opening cysteine and the closing phenylalanine or tryptophan. Where a row states a size, it is once, few, many or the class of an expanded clone; other rows omit it.

V	size	J	CDR3
TRBV9	many	TRBJ2-7	CASSRRGTSTHEQYF
TRBV7-9	few	TRBJ2-7	CASTPGGSTDEQYF
TRBV7-9	.	TRBJ1-1	CASSLARSTALNTEAFF
TRBV13	few	TRBJ2-7	CASSTSGTGAYEQYF
TRBV11-2	.	TRBJ2-7	CASSWDRDYEQYF
TRBV21-1	.	TRBJ2-1	CASSKGGGPLNYNEQFF
TRBV3-1/TRBV3-2	few	TRBJ1-3	CASSPSGNTIYF
TRBV6-1	.	TRBJ1-5	CASSEEQGYNQPQHF
TRBV19	.	TRBJ2-5	CVSSITHQETQYF
TRBV19	.	TRBJ1-1	CASIKGQLNTEAFF
TRBV5-1	.	TRBJ2-5	CASSLLGGETQYF
TRBV4-2	.	TRBJ2-7	CASSQSNRLPYEQYF
TRBV10-3	.	TRBJ2-7	CAISELRYEQYF
TRBV5-6	.	TRBJ2-5	CASSFSSGGRGETQYF
TRBV6-5	.	TRBJ2-7	CATRRGAISYEQYF
TRBV6-6	.	TRBJ2-2	CASSPSWGGDGELFF
TRBV3-1/TRBV3-2	.	TRBJ2-3	CASSLGTSGGASTDTQYF
TRBV28	.	TRBJ2-7	CASRTGGSLYEQYF
TRBV2	few	TRBJ2-1	CASSEGEREWNEQFF
TRBV12-3/TRBV12-4	.	TRBJ1-2	CASSLQQDYGYTF
TRBV19	.	TRBJ2-1	CASRGGQSYNEQFF
TRBV6-5	.	TRBJ1-2	CASRVGLTYGYTF
TRBV4-2	.	TRBJ2-7	CASSPKGTGAYEQYF
TRBV29-1	.	TRBJ2-1	CSVGGTDSDQAFGEQFF
TRBV11-2	.	TRBJ2-7	CASSFKPTYEQYF
TRBV24-1	.	TRBJ2-7	CATSDYYEQYF
TRBV10-3	.	TRBJ1-1	CAIKSGQGLLDTEAFF